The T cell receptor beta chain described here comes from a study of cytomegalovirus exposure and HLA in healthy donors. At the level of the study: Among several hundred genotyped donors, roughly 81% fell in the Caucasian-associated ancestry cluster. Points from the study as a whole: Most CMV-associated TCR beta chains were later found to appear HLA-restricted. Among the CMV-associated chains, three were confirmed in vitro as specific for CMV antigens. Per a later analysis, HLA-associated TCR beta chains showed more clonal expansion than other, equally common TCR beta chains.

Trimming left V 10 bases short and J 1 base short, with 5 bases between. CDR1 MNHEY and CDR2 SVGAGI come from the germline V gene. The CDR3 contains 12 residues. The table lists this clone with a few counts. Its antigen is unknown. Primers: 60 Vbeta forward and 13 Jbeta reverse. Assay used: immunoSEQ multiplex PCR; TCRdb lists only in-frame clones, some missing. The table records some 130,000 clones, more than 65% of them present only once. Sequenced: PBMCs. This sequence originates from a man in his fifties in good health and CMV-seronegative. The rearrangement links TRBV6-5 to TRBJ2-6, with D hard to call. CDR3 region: CATHSGANVLTF. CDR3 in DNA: TGTGCCACCCATTCTGGGGCCAACGTCCTGACTTTC.